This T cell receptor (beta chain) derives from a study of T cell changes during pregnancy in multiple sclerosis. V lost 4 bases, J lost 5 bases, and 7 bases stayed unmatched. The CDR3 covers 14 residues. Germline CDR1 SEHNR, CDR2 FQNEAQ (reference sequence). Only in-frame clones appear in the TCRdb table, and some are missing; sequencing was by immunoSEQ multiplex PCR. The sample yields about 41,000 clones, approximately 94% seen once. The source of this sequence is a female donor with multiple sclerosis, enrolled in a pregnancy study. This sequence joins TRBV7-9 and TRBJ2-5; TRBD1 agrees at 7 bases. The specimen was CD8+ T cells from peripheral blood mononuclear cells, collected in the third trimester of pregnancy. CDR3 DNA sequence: TGTGCCAGCAGCTCTGACAGGGTTAAGGAGACCCAGTACTTC. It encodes CASSSDRVKETQYF.